This TCR beta chain appears in the sequencing data of a study of blood T cell repertoires in COVID-19 (dated by TCRdb to 2019 to 2021). For the study in its entirety: Collaborator samples came from the United States, Italy and Spain and covered acute and convalescent phases of COVID-19. The samples were drawn from two sources: the first 160 participants of the ongoing ImmuneRACE study, and 1,000 to 1,500 subjects contributed by 6 global collaborators. Where available, HLA class I and class II types were obtained from metadata supplied by the sample provider rather than from assay-based typing. A freely available public database, intended as a resource for researchers studying the immune response to SARS-CoV-2, is where the repertoires were released. The material from the prospective study consisted of cDNA or gDNA derived from T cells, B-cell-depleted T cells, or PBMCs. The sample metadata nearly always contained a de-identified subject ID, COVID-19 status, age in years and sex. Deeply sampled blood TCRbeta repertoires from subjects exposed to, actively infected with, or recovered from COVID-19 were included in the dataset. Study-level results and caveats: How much clinical and demographic metadata was included differed by source and by participant, and the metadata was provided uncurated.

TCRbeta CDR3 regions were amplified from genomic DNA by means of the immunoSEQ Assay, a bias-controlled multiplex PCR. As for the original processing: Nucleated cell counts per sample were estimated from amplification of reference gene primers within the assay. Sequence reads were collapsed and filtered to measure the absolute abundance of every unique TCRbeta CDR3 rearrangement. Productive Simpson clonality was computed per sample as the square root of Simpson's diversity index over productive rearrangements. In TCRdb, the immuneACCESS table is reduced to in-frame sequences with V and J assigned. These tables do not hold every clone; where another copy was compared, an unresolved V gene accounts for under half, and the others remain unexplained. V and J calls and clone size are those listed in that table; D and trimming were worked out from the DNA. The sample records about 73,000 clones, roughly 82% of which are singletons. The top ten clones comprise less than 2% of the sample.

The collaborating institutions used their own protocols to collect whole blood in K2EDTA tubes. Collaborator samples were shipped for TCRbeta analysis as frozen whole blood, isolated PBMCs, or DNA extracted from either sample type. Regarding this clone: It lacks a known antigen. Qualities for individual bases were not recorded, and no much larger clone is one base off.

The sample comprised peripheral blood. The clonotype originates from a woman between 55 and 75 years old with acute or convalescent COVID-19.

The base sequence is TGTGCCAGCAGCTCCGGACTCCACAATGAGCAGTTCTTC. The translation is CASSSGLHNEQFF. This chain joins TRBV7-3 to TRBJ2-1; TRBD2 might be the D gene, on 5 matching bases. The germline ends are 9 bases apart after V is trimmed by 4 bases and J by 5 bases. The CDR3 runs 13 residues from the cysteine to the phenylalanine. The only DNA kept is the CDR3, 39 bases in frame from the first base. The germline V gene supplies CDR1 SGHTA and CDR2 FQGTGA.